This T cell receptor (beta chain) derives from a study of shared clonotypes between healthy human individuals. V was pared by 11 bases and J by 8 bases, with 9 bases of the junction left unmatched. Germline CDR1 MNHNS, CDR2 SASEGT. The CDR3 consists of 13 residues. Measured with immunoSEQ multiplex PCR; TCRdb has only the in-frame clones, and not every one. The repertoire includes some 2.1 million clones, 85% to 95% of them detected once, and about 1.7% sits in the top ten. Positive CCR7 selection of CD45RO-negative cells yielded the naive CD8 cells, and terminally differentiated effector memory CD45RA+ cells were excluded.

This sequence was found in a man aged 18 to 29 in good health. Some clones in this sample may be carry-over from other donors' samples. Sample: naive CD8+ T cells from PBMCs. The genes are TRBV6-1 and TRBJ1-6; 7 bases line up with TRBD1. The CDR3 nucleotides are TGTGCCGGCTCGGGACAGAAGGATTCACCCCTCCACTTT. This encodes CAGSGQKDSPLHF.